A selection of T cell receptor beta chains follows, all from one sample in a study of shared clonotypes between healthy human individuals. Measured with immunoSEQ multiplex PCR; TCRdb has only the in-frame clones, and not every one. The sample lists roughly 1 million clones, 70% to 80% seen once, with approximately 1.5% in the top ten. What was sequenced was memory CD4+ T cells sorted from blood. Every receptor here comes from a man aged 18 to 35 in good health. Each CDR3 is given with its conserved first and last residue. The D gene is left open where the match is weak. The size field is filled for only some rows; it gives once, few, many or a size class.

>.|TRBJ2-2|TRBV5-1|once
TGCGCCAGCAGCTTAGAAGGACTCGGGGAGCTGTTTTTT
CASSLEGLGELFF
>.|TRBJ1-5|TRBV28|.
TGTGCCAGCAGGACGGACAGTGAAGGGGTTCAGCCCCAGCATTTT
CASRTDSEGVQPQHF
>.|TRBJ2-3|TRBV2|.
TGTGCCAGCAGTTTGCTACACACAGATACGCAGTATTTT
CASSLLHTDTQYF
>.|TRBJ2-2|TRBV28|.
TGTGCCAGCAGTTTATCCCGGCTCCCTACAGAGCCGAACACCGGGGAGCTGTTTTTT
CASSLSRLPTEPNTGELFF
>TRBD2|TRBJ2-3|TRBV10-3|.
TGTGCCATCAGTATGGGACTAGCGGGAGGGAGAGGGACAGATACGCAGTATTTT
CAISMGLAGGRGTDTQYF
>TRBD2|TRBJ2-3|TRBV10-3|.
TGTGCCATCAGTGAGTCGACTAGCGGGAGAATGGATACGCAGTATTTT
CAISESTSGRMDTQYF
>.|TRBJ1-6|TRBV7-8|.
TGTGCCAGCAGCAATCGTTACGCCCTCCACTTT
CASSNRYALHF
>.|TRBJ1-2|TRBV6-1|.
TGTGCCAGCAGTGAATCCTCCTTCTATGGCTACACCTTC
CASSESSFYGYTF
>.|TRBJ2-7|TRBV28|.
TGTGCCAGCACAGTACCGGGACGGTACGAGCAGTACTTC
CASTVPGRYEQYF
>.|TRBJ2-7|TRBV28|.
TGTGCCAGCAGTCAAACCTCCTACGAGCAGTACTTC
CASSQTSYEQYF
>.|TRBJ2-6|TRBV7-9|.
TGTGCCACCATTTTTTCCGGGGCCAACGTCCTGACTTTC
CATIFSGANVLTF
>.|TRBJ1-3|TRBV28|.
TGTGCCAGCAGTTTTGTGACGCGGGGAGTATCTGGAAACACCATATATTTT
CASSFVTRGVSGNTIYF
>.|TRBJ2-2|TRBV6-6|.
TGTGCCAGCAGCTCAACAGGGTCCGGGGAGCTGTTTTTT
CASSSTGSGELFF
>.|TRBJ2-7|TRBV10-1|.
TGCGCCAGCAGTGAGTCGCTAGGGGGGAGCTCCGAGCAGTACTTC
CASSESLGGSSEQYF
>.|TRBJ2-7|TRBV30|.
TGTGCCTGGAGTGTAGGTGGAGGGGGGGCGCAGAACGAGCAGTACTTC
CAWSVGGGGAQNEQYF
>.|TRBJ2-5|TRBV19|.
TGTGCCAGTAGCCAGGGGAAAGAGACCCAGTACTTC
CASSQGKETQYF
>TRBD1|TRBJ2-7|TRBV6-5|.
TGTGCCAGCCGTCGGACGGGACAGATATCCTACGAGCAGTACTTC
CASRRTGQISYEQYF